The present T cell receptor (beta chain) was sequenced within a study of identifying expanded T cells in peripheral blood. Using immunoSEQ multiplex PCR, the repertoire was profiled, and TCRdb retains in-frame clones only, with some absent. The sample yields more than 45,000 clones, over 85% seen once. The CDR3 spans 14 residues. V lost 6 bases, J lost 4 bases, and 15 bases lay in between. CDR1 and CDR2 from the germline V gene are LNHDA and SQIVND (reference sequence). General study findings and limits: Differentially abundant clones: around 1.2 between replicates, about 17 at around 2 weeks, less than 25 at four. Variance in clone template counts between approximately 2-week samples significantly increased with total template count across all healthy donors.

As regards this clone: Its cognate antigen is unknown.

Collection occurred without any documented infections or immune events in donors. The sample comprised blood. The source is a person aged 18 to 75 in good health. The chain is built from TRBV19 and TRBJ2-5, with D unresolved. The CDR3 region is CASSDNSVRETQYF. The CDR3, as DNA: TGTGCCAGTAGCGACAATTCGGTCAGAGAGACCCAGTACTTC.